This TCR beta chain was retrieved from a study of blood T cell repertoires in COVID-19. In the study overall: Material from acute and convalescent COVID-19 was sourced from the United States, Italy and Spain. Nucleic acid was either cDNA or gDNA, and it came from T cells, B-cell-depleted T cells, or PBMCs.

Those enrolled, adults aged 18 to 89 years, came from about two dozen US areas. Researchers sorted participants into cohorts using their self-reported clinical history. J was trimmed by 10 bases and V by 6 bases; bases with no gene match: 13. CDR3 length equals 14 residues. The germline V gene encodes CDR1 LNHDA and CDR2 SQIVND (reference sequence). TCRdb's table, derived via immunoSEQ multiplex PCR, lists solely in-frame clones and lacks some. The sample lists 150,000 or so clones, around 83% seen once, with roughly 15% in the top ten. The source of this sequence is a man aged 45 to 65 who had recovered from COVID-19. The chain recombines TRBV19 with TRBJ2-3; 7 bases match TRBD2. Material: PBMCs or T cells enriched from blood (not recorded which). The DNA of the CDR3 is TGTGCCAGTAGCGGGGGGTTTAGTCTAGTCCCGCAGTATTTT. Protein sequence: CASSGGFSLVPQYF.